A selection of T cell receptor beta chains follows, all from one sample in a study of blood T cell repertoires in COVID-19. Sequencing was performed with immunoSEQ multiplex PCR; in TCRdb, only in-frame clones are kept and a portion is missing. This sample yields approximately 270,000 clones, of which roughly four fifths are seen a single time; approximately 14% belongs to the top ten. The sequenced sample consisted of peripheral blood. These receptors were collected from a person aged 65 to 85 with COVID-19, enrolled during active disease. Each CDR3 is given with its conserved first and last residue. D genes are given only for firm matches. Rows may omit the clone size; those that give it use once, few, many or a size class.

clone size	D gene	V gene	J gene	CDR3 protein	CDR3 DNA
few	TRBD2	TRBV4-1	TRBJ2-2	CASSHGRGGHAGELFF	TGCGCCAGCAGCCACGGGCGGGGGGGCCACGCCGGGGAGCTGTTTTTT
NA	NA	TRBV3-1/TRBV3-2	TRBJ2-2	CASSQGIAGPGELFF	TGTGCCAGCAGCCAAGGGATCGCGGGGCCCGGGGAGCTGTTTTTT
NA	NA	TRBV11-2	TRBJ2-1	CASSLVRGLNNNEQFF	TGTGCCAGCAGCTTAGTGCGGGGTCTCAATAACAATGAGCAGTTCTTC
NA	NA	TRBV4-3	TRBJ2-5	CASSQVGGTETQYF	TGCGCCAGCAGCCAAGTAGGGGGAACGGAGACCCAGTACTTC
few	TRBD1	TRBV28	TRBJ2-7	CASTRLRNTGGEQYF	TGTGCCAGCACCCGGCTACGAAATACAGGGGGCGAGCAGTACTTC
NA	TRBD2	TRBV3-1/TRBV3-2	TRBJ2-3	CASSQSLAGGWGGDTQYF	TGTGCCAGCAGCCAAAGTCTAGCGGGAGGCTGGGGAGGGGATACGCAGTATTTT
NA	NA	TRBV5-4	TRBJ1-3	CASSPGTTGNTIYF	TGTGCCAGCAGCCCCGGGACAACTGGAAACACCATATATTTT
once	NA	TRBV15	TRBJ2-3	CATSRDRAGNTDTQYF	TGTGCCACCAGCAGAGATCGAGCGGGCAACACAGATACGCAGTATTTT
NA	TRBD2	TRBV24-1	TRBJ2-1	CATSDSGTRSYNEQFF	TGTGCCACCAGTGATAGTGGGACTAGATCCTACAATGAGCAGTTCTTC
NA	TRBD1	TRBV5-1	TRBJ1-3	CASSPTGLGNTIYF	TGCGCCAGCAGTCCGACAGGGCTCGGAAACACCATATATTTT
NA	NA	TRBV28	TRBJ1-2	CASSFLRGERVVYTF	TGTGCCAGCAGTTTCCTCCGGGGTGAAAGGGTCGTCTACACCTTC
NA	TRBD1	TRBV4-1	TRBJ1-5	CASSPDRGGQPQHF	TGCGCCAGCAGCCCTGACAGGGGCGGTCAGCCCCAGCATTTT
NA	TRBD1	TRBV19	TRBJ2-2	CASSRAGTGPNTGELFF	TGTGCCAGTAGTCGGGCCGGGACAGGGCCGAACACCGGGGAGCTGTTTTTT
NA	NA	TRBV2	TRBJ2-7	CASSVDRYEQYF	TGTGCCAGCAGCGTTGACAGATACGAGCAGTACTTC
NA	NA	TRBV27	TRBJ2-3	CASSLARANTDTQYF	TGTGCCAGCAGTTTAGCCAGGGCGAACACAGATACGCAGTATTTT
NA	NA	TRBV11-2	TRBJ2-4	CASSLSGLQVIQYF	TGTGCCAGCAGCTTAAGTGGCTTACAAGTCATTCAGTACTTC
NA	NA	TRBV4-1	TRBJ1-3	CASSQGSGGSGNTIYF	TGCGCCAGCAGCCAAGGCAGTGGAGGCTCTGGAAACACCATATATTTT
NA	NA	TRBV28	TRBJ1-5	CASSTNGQPWPQHF	TGTGCCAGCAGTACCAATGGACAGCCGTGGCCCCAGCATTTT